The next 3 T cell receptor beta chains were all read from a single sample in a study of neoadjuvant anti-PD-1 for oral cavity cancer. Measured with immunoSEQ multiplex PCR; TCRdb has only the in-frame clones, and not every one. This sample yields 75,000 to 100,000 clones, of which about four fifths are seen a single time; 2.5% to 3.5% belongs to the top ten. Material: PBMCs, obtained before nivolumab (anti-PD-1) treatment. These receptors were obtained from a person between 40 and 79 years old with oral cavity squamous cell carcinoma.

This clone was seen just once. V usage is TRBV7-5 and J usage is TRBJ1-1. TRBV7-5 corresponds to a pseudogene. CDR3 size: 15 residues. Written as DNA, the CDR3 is TGTGCCAGAAGCCCCAAATCGGGGGGCGCGACTGAAGCTTTCTTT. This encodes CARSPKSGGATEAFF.

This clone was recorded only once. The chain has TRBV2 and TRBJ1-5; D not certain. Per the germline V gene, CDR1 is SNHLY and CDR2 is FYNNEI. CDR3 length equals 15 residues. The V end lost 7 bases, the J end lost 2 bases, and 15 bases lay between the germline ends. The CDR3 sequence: CASKSRKDGNQPQHF. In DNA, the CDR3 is TGTGCCAGCAAGTCTCGGAAGGATGGCAATCAGCCCCAGCATTTT.

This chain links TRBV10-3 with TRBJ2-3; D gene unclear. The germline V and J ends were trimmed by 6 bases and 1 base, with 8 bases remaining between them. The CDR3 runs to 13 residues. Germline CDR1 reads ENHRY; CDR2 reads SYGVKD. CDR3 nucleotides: TGTGCCATCAGAACTATCGGCACAGATACGCAGTATTTT. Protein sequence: CAIRTIGTDTQYF.